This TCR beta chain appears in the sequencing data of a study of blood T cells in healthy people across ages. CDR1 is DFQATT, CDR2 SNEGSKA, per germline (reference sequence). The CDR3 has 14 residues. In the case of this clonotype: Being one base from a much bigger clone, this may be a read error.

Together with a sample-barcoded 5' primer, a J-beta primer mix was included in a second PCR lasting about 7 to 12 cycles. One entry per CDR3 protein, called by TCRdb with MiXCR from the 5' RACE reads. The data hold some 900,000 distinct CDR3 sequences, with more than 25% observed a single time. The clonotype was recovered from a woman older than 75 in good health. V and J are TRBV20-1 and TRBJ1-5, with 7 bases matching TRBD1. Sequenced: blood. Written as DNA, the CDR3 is TGCAGTGCTAGGCAAGGGGGCGGCAATCACCCCCAGCATTTT. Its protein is CSARQGGGNHPQHF.